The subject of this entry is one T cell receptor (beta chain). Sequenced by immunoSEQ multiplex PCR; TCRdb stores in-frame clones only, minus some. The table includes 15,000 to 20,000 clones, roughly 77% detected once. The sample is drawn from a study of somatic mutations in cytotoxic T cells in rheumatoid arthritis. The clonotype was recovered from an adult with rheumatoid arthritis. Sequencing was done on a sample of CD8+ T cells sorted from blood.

The CDR3 is CASSLVGGGANSYNEQFF. CDR3 nucleotides: TGTGCCAGCAGCTTAGTCGGCGGGGGGGCAAACTCCTACAATGAGCAGTTCTTC. This chain connects TRBV7-2 to TRBJ2-1; 9 bases map to TRBD2. CDR1 is SGHTA and CDR2 is FQGNSA in the germline V gene. The CDR3 spans 18 residues. With 1 base clipped from V and 0 bases from J, the junction kept 7 bases outside the gene matches.